This entry lists 25 T cell receptor beta chains sequenced from one sample in a study of cytomegalovirus exposure and HLA in healthy donors. Primers for the PCR totalled 60 Vbeta and 13 Jbeta. Method: immunoSEQ multiplex PCR; TCRdb's copy keeps in-frame clones and lacks some. Of 120,000 to 150,000 clones in the sample, more than 75% were seen once. The sample consisted of PBMCs. These TCRs come from a man younger than 35 in good health and CMV-seronegative.

In this sample, this clone turned up a few times. This rearrangement joins TRBV6-1 to TRBJ1-1, with TRBD1 as a possible D gene (5 bases). Trimming removed 3 bases from V and 5 bases from J, with 13 bases in between. The CDR3 extends over 14 amino acids. CDR1 is MNHNS and CDR2 is SASEGT in the germline V gene. CDR3 sequence reads: CASSDVVRGTEAFF. For the CDR3, the DNA is TGTGCCAGCAGTGACGTCGTGCGGGGGACTGAAGCTTTCTTT.

In its sample, this clone was seen once. At one of its ends the junction is not consistent with the germline gene, which may arise from a read error. Other nucleotide sequences from this sample produce the same CDR3. CDR3: CAWSARRGSGNSPLHF. As DNA, the CDR3 is TGTGCCTGGAGTGCTCGTCGGGGGTCCGGGAATTCCCCCCTCCACTTT. The J gene is TRBJ1-6, the V gene TRBV30, with TRBD1 as a possible D gene (5 bases). Germline assignment: CDR1 GTSNPN and CDR2 SVGIG (reference sequence). The CDR3 has 16 amino acids. The full variable domain, in which reference TRBV30 and TRBJ1-6 provide the parts outside the CDR3, is SQTIHQWPATLVQPVGSPLSLECTVEGTSNPNLYWYRQAAGRGLQLLFYSVGIGQISSEVPQNLSASRPQDRQFILSSKKLLLSDSGFYLCAWSARRGSGNSPLHFGNGTRLTVT.

The rearrangement links TRBV19 to TRBJ2-7; possibly TRBD2 for D (5 bases). Trimming cost V 0 bases and J 0 bases, with 6 bases left between them. The CDR3 is 14 amino acids. Looked up from germline, CDR1 is LNHDA and CDR2 is SQIVND (reference sequence). The CDR3 loop is CASSIDTSSYEQYF. For the CDR3, the DNA is TGTGCCAGTAGTATAGATACTAGCTCCTACGAGCAGTACTTC.

This chain uses TRBV5-4 with TRBJ1-2, with D perhaps matching TRBD1 (5 bases). V shed 1 base and J shed 4 bases, with 11 bases lying between them. Germline CDR1 and CDR2: SGHNT and YYREEE (reference sequence). CDR3 size: 14 residues. CDR3 in amino acids: CASSLQGSIYGYTF. DNA of the CDR3: TGTGCCAGCAGCTTGCAGGGTTCGATCTATGGCTACACCTTC.

This clone was found a few times. The chain joins TRBV7-2 to TRBJ1-3; 7 nucleotides match TRBD1. Germline loops: CDR1 SGHTA, CDR2 FQGNSA. The CDR3 has 13 amino acids. Trimming removed 2 bases from V and 8 bases from J; junction bases left unmatched: 3. The CDR3 sequence: CASSLWQGDTIYF. CDR3 DNA: TGTGCCAGCAGCTTATGGCAGGGGGACACCATATATTTT.

V and J are TRBV7-9 and TRBJ1-2, with D possibly being TRBD1 (6 bases). Trimming pared 3 bases from V and 5 bases from J, leaving 16 bases between. This CDR3 has 15 amino acids. Germline CDR1 is SEHNR and CDR2 is FQNEAQ (reference sequence). The CDR3, as DNA: TGTGCCAGCAGCTTCTCGTGGGGGCGTCGATATGGCTACACCTTC. This encodes CASSFSWGRRYGYTF.

This clone was found once. The chain joins TRBV7-6 to TRBJ2-7, with D tentatively TRBD1 (5 bases). Germline loops: CDR1 SGHVS, CDR2 FNYEAQ. V lost 2 bases, J lost 5 bases, and 19 bases lay in between. CDR3 length: 16 amino acids. The CDR3 DNA follows: TGTGCCAGCAGCTTAAAGAGATGGGGCACTGCTGACGAGCAGTACTTC. This sequence encodes CASSLKRWGTADEQYF.

This clone was observed once. V and J are TRBV19 and TRBJ2-7, with D unresolved. The ends were cut back, 6 bases at V and 3 bases at J, with 12 bases in the middle. Germline values: CDR1 LNHDA, CDR2 SQIVND (reference sequence). The CDR3 runs 13 residues. CDR3 nucleotides: TGTGCCAGTAGACCCAACTCTCTCTACGAGCAGTACTTC. Translation gives CASRPNSLYEQYF.

The V gene is TRBV19, the J gene TRBJ2-3; maybe TRBD2 (6 bases). The length of the CDR3 is 14 residues. Looked up from germline, CDR1 is LNHDA and CDR2 is SQIVND (reference sequence). The V gene lost 7 bases and the J gene lost 2 bases, with 13 bases spanning the gap. The CDR3 bases are TGTGCCAGTACTACTGGGGGGTTCACAGATACGCAGTATTTT. As protein: CASTTGGFTDTQYF.

The genes are TRBV7-2 and TRBJ2-7, with 13 bases identical to TRBD2. The CDR3 consists of 14 residues. Per germline, CDR1 SGHTA and CDR2 FQGNSA. V gave up 1 base and J gave up 7 bases; unmatched junction bases: 1. The DNA of the CDR3 is TGTGCCAGCAGCTTAGGACTAGCGGGGGGAGAGCAGTACTTC. This sequence encodes CASSLGLAGGEQYF.

The V call is TRBV6-5, the J call TRBJ2-7; perhaps TRBD2 as D (5 bases). Per germline, CDR1 MNHEY and CDR2 SVGAGI. Trimming took off 2 bases at V and 2 bases at J, with 13 bases between the two ends. The length of the CDR3 is 15 residues. The CDR3 DNA is TGTGCCAGCAGTTACGACCCCGGGGAGACCTACGAGCAGTACTTC. It translates to CASSYDPGETYEQYF.

The CDR3: CASSHPRTVYGYTF. The CDR3 DNA is TGTGCCAGCAGCCACCCGAGGACAGTCTATGGCTACACCTTC. The V call is TRBV5-4, the J call TRBJ1-2; D might be TRBD1 (6 bases). This CDR3 is built from 14 residues. Germline V gives CDR1 SGHNT, CDR2 YYREEE (reference sequence). Deletions cut 4 bases from V and 4 bases from J, with 14 bases between.

The chain couples TRBV27 to TRBJ2-1; TRBD2 aligns across 9 bases. This CDR3 spans 15 amino acids. From germline, CDR1 is MNHEY and CDR2 SMNVEV (reference sequence). V gave up 1 base and J gave up 5 bases; unmatched junction bases: 3. The CDR3 region has the DNA TGTGCCAGCAGTTTATTAGCGGGGGCCGACAATGAGCAGTTCTTC. It codes for CASSLLAGADNEQFF.

Details on this clone: At one end, the junction sequence differs from germline, possibly due to a read error. The V and J genes are TRBV5-4 and TRBJ2-2; 12 nucleotides match TRBD2. Per germline, CDR1 SGHNT and CDR2 YYREEE (reference sequence). This CDR3 region has 16 residues. The CDR3: CAGSLEASGRAGELFF. CDR3 DNA: TGTGCCGGCAGCTTGGAAGCTAGCGGGAGGGCCGGGGAGCTGTTTTTT.

The chain has TRBV27 and TRBJ2-5, with D perhaps matching TRBD1 (5 bases). CDR3 length equals 15 residues. Trimming took off 2 bases at V and 5 bases at J, with 15 bases between the two ends. The germline V gene encodes CDR1 MNHEY and CDR2 SMNVEV (reference sequence). The CDR3 reads CASSLGQGYEETQYF. CDR3 nucleotide sequence: TGTGCCAGCAGTTTAGGTCAGGGCTACGAGGAGACCCAGTACTTC.

V usage is TRBV7-9 and J usage is TRBJ1-2, with 11 bases matching TRBD1. The CDR3 covers 14 residues. The germline V gene encodes CDR1 SEHNR and CDR2 FQNEAQ (reference sequence). After removal of 3 bases from V and 12 bases from J, the junction contained 9 bases not matched to a gene. CDR3 sequence reads: CASSFRDRGREDTF. For the CDR3, the DNA is TGTGCCAGCAGCTTCCGGGACAGGGGGAGAGAGGACACCTTC.

This chain joins TRBV7-2 and TRBJ2-7; TRBD2 agrees at 7 bases. The CDR3 totals 15 residues. Losses at the gene ends were 3 bases for V and 4 bases for J; bases not matched to a gene: 9. Germline-derived CDR1 and CDR2 are SGHTA and FQGNSA. This CDR3 is CASSFEASGGYEQYF. The CDR3, as DNA: TGTGCCAGCAGCTTTGAAGCTAGCGGAGGTTACGAGCAGTACTTC.

The rearrangement uses TRBV10-1 and TRBJ2-1, with 11 bases matching TRBD2. This CDR3 is built from 15 residues. Germline V gene sequence: CDR1 WNHNN, CDR2 SYGVQD (reference sequence). With V trimmed by 8 bases and J by 6 bases, 9 bases remained unmatched. CDR3 region: CASGTSGPGANEQFF. The CDR3 bases are TGCGCCAGCGGGACTAGCGGCCCGGGGGCCAATGAGCAGTTCTTC.

This clone was counted once. V gene TRBV2 combines with J gene TRBJ2-1; a weak D match, TRBD1 (6 bases). CDR3 length equals 15 residues. Germline CDR1 SNHLY, CDR2 FYNNEI. Trimming removed 2 bases at V and 8 bases at J, with 16 bases between. DNA of the CDR3: TGTGCCAGCAGTGAAACTTCGTTCAGGGGCGATGAGCAGTTCTTC. Amino acid sequence: CASSETSFRGDEQFF.

The count of this clone is one. This rearrangement joins TRBV18 to TRBJ2-7, with 9 bases lining up with TRBD1. J was trimmed by 3 bases and V by 5 bases; bases with no gene match: 5. The CDR3 totals 14 residues. The germline CDR1 and CDR2 sequences are KGHSH and LQKENI. CDR3 in DNA: TGTGCCAGCTCAGCCCGACAGGGGGACTACGAGCAGTACTTC. This sequence encodes CASSARQGDYEQYF.

This sequence joins TRBV7-8 and TRBJ2-7, with 9 bases identical to TRBD1. Germline CDR1 and CDR2: SGHVS and FQNEAQ. V lost 1 base, J lost 2 bases, and 3 bases stayed unmatched. CDR3 size: 15 residues. The CDR3 DNA sequence: TGTGCCAGCAGCTTAGGGACAGGGGAAACCTACGAGCAGTACTTC. Translating it yields CASSLGTGETYEQYF.

The chain uses TRBV9 and TRBJ1-2, with D maybe TRBD1 (6 bases). The V and J ends lost 5 bases and 4 bases respectively, with 12 bases between them. The CDR3 consists of 13 residues. Germline CDR1 reads SGDLS; CDR2 reads YYNGEE. CDR3 residues: CASSTDRLYGYTF. CDR3 in DNA: TGTGCCAGCAGTACAGACAGGCTCTATGGCTACACCTTC.

This clone was seen only a few times. This rearrangement joins TRBV27 to TRBJ2-1; 11 nucleotides align to TRBD1. V shed 0 bases and J 2 bases; nucleotides not matched to a gene: 0. There are 16 residues in the CDR3. Germline loops: CDR1 MNHEY, CDR2 SMNVEV (reference sequence). The CDR3 DNA reads as TGTGCCAGCAGTTTATCGGACAGGGGGCCCTACAATGAGCAGTTCTTC. Its translation is CASSLSDRGPYNEQFF.

The chain recombines TRBV5-1 with TRBJ2-5; 12 bases align to TRBD2. J was trimmed by 2 bases and V by 8 bases; bases with no gene match: 4. Germline V gene lookup returns CDR1 SGHRS and CDR2 YFSETQ. The CDR3 covers 14 residues. In DNA form, the CDR3 reads TGCGCCAGTGCCGGGACTAGCGGGCAAGAGACCCAGTACTTC. Its translation is CASAGTSGQETQYF. Combining the CDR3 with reference TRBV5-1 and TRBJ2-5 gives the whole variable domain KAGVTQTPRYLIKTRGQQVTLSCSPISGHRSVSWYQQTPGQGLQFLFEYFSETQRNKGNFPGRFSGRQFSNSRSEMNVSTLELGDSALYLCASAGTSGQETQYFGPGTRLLVL.

CDR3: CASSLSAASREQFF. CDR3 bases: TGTGCCAGCAGCTTAAGTGCGGCCAGTCGGGAGCAGTTCTTC. The chain is built from TRBV7-7 and TRBJ2-1; no firm D call. Trimming cost V 2 bases and J 10 bases, with 15 bases left between them. Germline loops: CDR1 SSHAT, CDR2 FNYEAQ (reference sequence). The CDR3 runs to 14 residues.